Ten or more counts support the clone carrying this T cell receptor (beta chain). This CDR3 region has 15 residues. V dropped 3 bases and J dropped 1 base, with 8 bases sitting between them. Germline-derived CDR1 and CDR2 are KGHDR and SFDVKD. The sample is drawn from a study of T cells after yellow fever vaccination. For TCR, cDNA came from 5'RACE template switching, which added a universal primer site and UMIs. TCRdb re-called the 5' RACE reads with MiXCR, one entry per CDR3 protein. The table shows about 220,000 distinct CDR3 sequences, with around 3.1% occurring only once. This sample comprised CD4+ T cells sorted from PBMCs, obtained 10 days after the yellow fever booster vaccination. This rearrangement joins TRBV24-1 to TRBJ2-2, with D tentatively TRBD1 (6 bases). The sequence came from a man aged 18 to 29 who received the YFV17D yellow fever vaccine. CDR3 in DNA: TGTGCCACCAGTGATCCGGGACAGAACACCGGGGAGCTGTTTTTT. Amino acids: CATSDPGQNTGELFF.